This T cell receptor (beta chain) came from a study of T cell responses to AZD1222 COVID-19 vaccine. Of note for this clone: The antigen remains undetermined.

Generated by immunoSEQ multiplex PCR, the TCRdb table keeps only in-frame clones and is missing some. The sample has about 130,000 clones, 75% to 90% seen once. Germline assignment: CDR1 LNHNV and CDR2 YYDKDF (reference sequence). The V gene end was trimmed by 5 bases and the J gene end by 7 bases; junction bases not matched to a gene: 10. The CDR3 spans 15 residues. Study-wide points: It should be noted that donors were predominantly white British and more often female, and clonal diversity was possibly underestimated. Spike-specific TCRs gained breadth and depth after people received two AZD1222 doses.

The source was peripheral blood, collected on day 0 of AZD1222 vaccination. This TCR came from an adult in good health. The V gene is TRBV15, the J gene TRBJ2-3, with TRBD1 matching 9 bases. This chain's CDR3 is CATSVRDRASNTQYF. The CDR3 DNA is TGTGCCACCAGCGTCCGGGACAGGGCCTCGAATACGCAGTATTTT. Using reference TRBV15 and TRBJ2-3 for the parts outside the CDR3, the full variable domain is DAMVIQNPRYQVTQFGKPVTLSCSQTLNHNVMYWYQQKSSQAPKLLFHYYDKDFNNEADTPDNFQSRRPNTSFCFLDIRSPGLGDTAMYLCATSVRDRASNTQYFGPGTRLTVL.